This T cell receptor beta chain was documented in a study of T cells after yellow fever vaccination. At the level of the study: Where fractions had low cell numbers, libraries were prepared from them with the SMART-Seq v4 Ultra Low Input RNA kit. Study results and limitations: Shared CD4/CD8 clonotypes were a small share, likely from convergent recombination. Clones that expanded after primary vaccination mostly reappeared after the booster (roughly 97% CD4, roughly 90% CD8). Highly abundant clonotypes carried over from the bulk population could end up in FACS-sorted repertoires as contaminants.

Turning to this clonotype: Its antigen is not known.

CDR3 length: 17 residues. The germline gives CDR1 SGHTA, CDR2 FQGNSA. Trimming left V 0 bases short and J 4 bases short, with 15 bases between. Each CDR3 protein is one row after TCRdb ran MiXCR on the 5' RACE reads. The sample contains 500,000 to 650,000 distinct CDR3 sequences, 12% of which appear only once. This chain connects TRBV7-2 to TRBJ2-2, with a possible D match to TRBD1 (5 bases). This clonotype was obtained from a young man who received the YFV17D yellow fever vaccine. Here the sequenced sample was PBMCs, taken on the day of the yellow fever booster vaccination. The CDR3 coding sequence is TGTGCCAGCAGCTTAGCGTTGGGGCCGGATAGCACCGGGGAGCTGTTTTTT. This codes for CASSLALGPDSTGELFF. The variable domain in full, with the rest retrieved from reference TRBV7-2 and TRBJ2-2, is GAGVSQSPSNKVTEKGKDVELRCDPISGHTALYWYRQSLGQGLEFLIYFQGNSAPDKSGLPSDRFSAERTGGSVSTLTIQRTQQEDSAVYLCASSLALGPDSTGELFFGEGSRLTVL.